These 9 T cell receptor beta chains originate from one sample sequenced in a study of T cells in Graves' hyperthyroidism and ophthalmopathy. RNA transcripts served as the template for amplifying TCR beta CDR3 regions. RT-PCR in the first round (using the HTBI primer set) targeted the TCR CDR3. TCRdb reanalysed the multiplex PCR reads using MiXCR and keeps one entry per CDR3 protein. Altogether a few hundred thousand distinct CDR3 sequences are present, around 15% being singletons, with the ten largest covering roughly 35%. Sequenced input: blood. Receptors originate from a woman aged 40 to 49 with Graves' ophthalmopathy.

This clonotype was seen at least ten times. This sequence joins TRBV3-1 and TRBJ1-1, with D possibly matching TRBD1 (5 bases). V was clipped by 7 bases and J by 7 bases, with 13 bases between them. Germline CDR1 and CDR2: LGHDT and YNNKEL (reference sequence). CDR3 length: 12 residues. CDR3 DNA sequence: TGTGCCAGCACCTCGAGGGGTCTTGAAGCTTTCTTT. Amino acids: CASTSRGLEAFF.

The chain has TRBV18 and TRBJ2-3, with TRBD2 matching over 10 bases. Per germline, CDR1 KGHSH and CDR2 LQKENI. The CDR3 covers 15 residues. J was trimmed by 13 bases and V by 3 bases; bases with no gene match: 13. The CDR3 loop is CASSPLAGGERSEYF. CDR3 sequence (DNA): TGTGCCAGCTCACCTTTAGCGGGAGGAGAACGTTCGGAGTATTTT. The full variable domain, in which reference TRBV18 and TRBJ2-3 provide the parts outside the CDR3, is NAGVMQNPRHLVRRRGQEARLRCSPMKGHSHVYWYRQLPEEGLKFMVYLQKENIIDESGMPKERFSAEFPKEGPSILRIQQVVRGDSAAYFCASSPLAGGERSEYFGPGTRLTVL.

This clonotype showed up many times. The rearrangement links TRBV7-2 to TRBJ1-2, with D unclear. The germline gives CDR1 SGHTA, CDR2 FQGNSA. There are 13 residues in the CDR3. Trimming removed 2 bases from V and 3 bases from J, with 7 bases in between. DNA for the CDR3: TGTGCCAGCAGCTTACAAGGACACTATGGCTACACCTTC. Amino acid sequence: CASSLQGHYGYTF. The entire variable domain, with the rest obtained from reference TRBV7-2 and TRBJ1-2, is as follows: GAGVSQSPSNKVTEKGKDVELRCDPISGHTALYWYRQSLGQGLEFLIYFQGNSAPDKSGLPSDRFSAERTGGSVSTLTIQRTQQEDSAVYLCASSLQGHYGYTFGSGTRLTVV.

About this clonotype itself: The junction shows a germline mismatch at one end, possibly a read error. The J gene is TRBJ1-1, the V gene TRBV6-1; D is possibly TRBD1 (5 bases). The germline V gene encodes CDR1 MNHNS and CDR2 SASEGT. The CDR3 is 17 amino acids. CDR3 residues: CASRNRRGGSTDTETFF. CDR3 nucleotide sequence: TGTGCCAGCAGGAACCGAAGGGGAGGGAGTACGGACACTGAAACTTTCTTT.

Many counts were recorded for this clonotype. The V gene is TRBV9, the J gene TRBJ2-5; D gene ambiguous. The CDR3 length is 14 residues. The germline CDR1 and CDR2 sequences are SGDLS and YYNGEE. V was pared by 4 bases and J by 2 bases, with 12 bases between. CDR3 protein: CASSQNTDQETQYF. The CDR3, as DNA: TGTGCCAGCAGCCAAAACACGGATCAAGAGACCCAGTACTTC.

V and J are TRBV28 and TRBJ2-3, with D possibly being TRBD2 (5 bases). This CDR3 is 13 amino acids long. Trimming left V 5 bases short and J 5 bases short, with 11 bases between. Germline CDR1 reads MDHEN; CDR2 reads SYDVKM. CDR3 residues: CASSHTRGDTQYF. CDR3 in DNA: TGTGCCAGCAGTCACACCCGGGGAGATACGCAGTATTTT. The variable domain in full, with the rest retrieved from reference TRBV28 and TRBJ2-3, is DVKVTQSSRYLVKRTGEKVFLECVQDMDHENMFWYRQDPGLGLRLIYFSYDVKMKEKGDIPEGYSVSREKKERFSLILESASTNQTSMYLCASSHTRGDTQYFGPGTRLTVL.

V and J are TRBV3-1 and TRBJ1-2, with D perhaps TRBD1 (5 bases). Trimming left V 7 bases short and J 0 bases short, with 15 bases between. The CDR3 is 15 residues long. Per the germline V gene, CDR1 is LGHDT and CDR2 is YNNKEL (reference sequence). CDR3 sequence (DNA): TGTGCCAGCACCGAAAACAGGATTACTAACTATGGCTACACCTTC. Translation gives CASTENRITNYGYTF.

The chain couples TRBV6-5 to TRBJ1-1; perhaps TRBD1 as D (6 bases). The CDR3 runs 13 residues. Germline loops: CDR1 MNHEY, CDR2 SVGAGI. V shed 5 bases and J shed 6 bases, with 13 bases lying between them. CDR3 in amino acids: CASSIQGRAEAFF. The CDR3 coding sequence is TGTGCCAGCAGTATACAGGGAAGGGCTGAAGCTTTCTTT.

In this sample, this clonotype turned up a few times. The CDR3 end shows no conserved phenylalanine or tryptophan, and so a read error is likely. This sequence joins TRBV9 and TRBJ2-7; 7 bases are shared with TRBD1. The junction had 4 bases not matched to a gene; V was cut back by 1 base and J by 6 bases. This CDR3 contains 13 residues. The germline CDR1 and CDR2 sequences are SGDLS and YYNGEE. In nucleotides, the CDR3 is TGTGCCAGCAGCGTAAACACAGGGGTCGAGCAGTACCTC. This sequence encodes CASSVNTGVEQYL.